The present T cell receptor (beta chain) was sequenced within a study of PD-1 blockade in classical Hodgkin lymphoma (dated by TCRdb to 2018 to 2020). A note on the overall study: Nivolumab dosing was 3 mg/kg intravenously every 2 weeks, continuing until either disease progression or unacceptable toxicity. A peripheral blood immune signature of response to PD-1 blockade in classical Hodgkin lymphoma was defined using TCR beta sequencing and CyTOF. General findings and caveats noted by the study authors: Diversity was lower in patients who began nivolumab less than 1 year after ASCT, so these patients were left out of later analyses to avoid confounding by immune reconstitution. A significant rise by C4D1 was seen in CD4+ but not CD8+ TCR diversity (p=0.0027 vs p=0.16), with the rise being most apparent in complete responders (p=0.02). The study covered only a single clinical trial cohort, and the causes of the repertoire differences, possibly disease activity or prior therapy, were still not defined. Among trial patients, those achieving complete response had baseline diversity similar to that of newly diagnosed patients, while diversity was significantly lower in partial responders and progressors. Baseline TCR diversity was reported as lower in newly diagnosed patients than in healthy donors, and lower still in relapsed/refractory patients.

Genomic DNA was extracted with the Qiagen DNeasy kit from unsorted PBMCs and from negatively selected CD4+ and CD8+ fractions. TCR beta CDR3 regions were subjected to amplification by immunoSEQ multiplex PCR with primers that anneal to V and J segments. A synthetic immune receptor repertoire was used to minimize amplification bias, and remaining bias was computationally removed after sequencing. On the authors' methods: Custom Python scripts were used to quantify repertoire diversity as the Shannon entropy index. Unsorted, CD4+ and CD8+ repertoires were analyzed separately, except in combined analyses where CD4+ and CD8+ sequences were merged in silico. A clone was considered expanded if an increase in frequency of at least 2-fold after treatment relative to C1D1 was found, and a pseudocount of 0.5 was applied to clones undetected at baseline. Clones with 0 or 1 copy at C1D1 were classified as singleton clones, and clones with 2 or more copies were classified as non-singleton clones. Clones expanded in unsorted samples were annotated as CD4+, CD8+ or unknown by matching protein sequences in sorted samples from the same patient. Diversity changes from C1D1 to C4D1 were tested in paired samples using Wilcoxon tests. TCRdb provides this immuneACCESS table in a form limited to in-frame rearrangements. Some clones are lacking; in checked studies, under half of them reflect an unresolved V gene, and why the rest are absent is not known. V, J and clone size derive from that table, while D and trimming were established from the DNA sequence. The sample table records 10,000 to 15,000 clones; approximately 83% of these occur just once. The ten most abundant clones make up more than 0.85% of the sample.

Concerning this clone itself: This clone's antigen is unknown. Nothing much larger sits one base from this clone, and base qualities are not available.

V sheds 2 bases and J sheds 4 bases, leaving 15 bases between their ends. Per the germline V gene (reference sequence), GTSNPN is the CDR1 and SVGIG is the CDR2. The CDR3 covers 15 residues, taking in both the cysteine and the phenylalanine. Only the CDR3 region is kept as DNA, spanning 45 bases read in frame from base 1. Reading the label with the study, this specimen's time point is: cycle 4 day 1 (C4D1), after less than 7 weeks of nivolumab. Every trial patient had relapsed after autologous stem cell transplantation, and cohorts A, B and C differed in prior brentuximab vedotin exposure. CD4+ T cells were purified from thawed PBMCs by magnetic negative selection with a Miltenyi CD4+ T cell isolation kit. The trial cohort was composed of around 60 patients with relapsed/refractory classical Hodgkin lymphoma, for whom complete response, partial response or progressive disease was recorded as best overall response. In the multi-cohort phase II CheckMate 205 trial, trial patients received single-agent nivolumab. An independent review committee assessed best overall response by applying the 2007 International Working Group response criteria. Trial PBMCs were collected immediately before nivolumab initiation (C1D1) and during therapy at cycle 2 day 1 and cycle 4 day 1. After peripheral blood was drawn into 8 mL Vacutainer Cell Preparation Tubes, PBMCs were isolated by centrifugation and then cryopreserved. Purified CD4+ and CD8+ fractions were generated only in cases for which an additional PBMC sample was available. Magnetically labelled cells were removed on LS columns in a quadroMACS separator, and the flow-through was collected as the purified fraction.

Sequencing was performed on CD4+ T cells from blood, taken before the fourth cycle of nivolumab. The chain joins TRBV30 to TRBJ1-5; D gene: possibly TRBD1, on 5 matching bases. The TCR sequence derives from a human donor with classical Hodgkin lymphoma. The CDR3 protein sequence reads: CAWSSEGTLNQPQHF. The sequenced DNA is TGTGCCTGGAGTTCAGAGGGGACCCTAAATCAGCCCCAGCATTTT.